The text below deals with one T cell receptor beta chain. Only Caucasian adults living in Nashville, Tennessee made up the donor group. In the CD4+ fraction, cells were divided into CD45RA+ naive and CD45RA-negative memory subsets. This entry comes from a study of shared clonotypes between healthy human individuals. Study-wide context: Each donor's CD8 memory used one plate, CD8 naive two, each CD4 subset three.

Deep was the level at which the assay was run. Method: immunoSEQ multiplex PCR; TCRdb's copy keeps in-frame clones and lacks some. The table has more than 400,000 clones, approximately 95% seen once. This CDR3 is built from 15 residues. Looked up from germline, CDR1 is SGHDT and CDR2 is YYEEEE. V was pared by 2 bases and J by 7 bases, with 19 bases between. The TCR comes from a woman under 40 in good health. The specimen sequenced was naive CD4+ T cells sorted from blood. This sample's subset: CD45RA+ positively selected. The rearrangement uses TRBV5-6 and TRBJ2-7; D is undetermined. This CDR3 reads CASSFRRTVLLEQYF. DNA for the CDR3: TGTGCCAGCAGCTTTCGGCGGACGGTGCTACTGGAGCAGTACTTC.